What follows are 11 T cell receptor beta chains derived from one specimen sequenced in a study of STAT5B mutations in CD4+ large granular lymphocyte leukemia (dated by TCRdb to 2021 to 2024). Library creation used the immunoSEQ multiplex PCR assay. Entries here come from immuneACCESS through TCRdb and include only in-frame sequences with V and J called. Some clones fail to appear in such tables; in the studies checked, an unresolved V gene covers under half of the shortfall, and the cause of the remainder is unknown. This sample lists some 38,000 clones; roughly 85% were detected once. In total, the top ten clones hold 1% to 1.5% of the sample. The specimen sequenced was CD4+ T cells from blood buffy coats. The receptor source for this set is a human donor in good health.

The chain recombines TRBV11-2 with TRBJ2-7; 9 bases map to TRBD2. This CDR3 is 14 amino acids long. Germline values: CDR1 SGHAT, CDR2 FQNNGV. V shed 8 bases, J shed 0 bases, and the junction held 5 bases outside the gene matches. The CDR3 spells CASFPTSGSYEQYF. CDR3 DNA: TGTGCCAGCTTCCCGACTAGCGGCTCCTACGAGCAGTACTTC.

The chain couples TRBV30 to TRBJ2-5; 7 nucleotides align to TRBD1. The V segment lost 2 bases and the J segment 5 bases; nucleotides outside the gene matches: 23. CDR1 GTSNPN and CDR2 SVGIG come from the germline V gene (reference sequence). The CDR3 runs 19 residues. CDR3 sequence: CAWSPRHRALPAQGETQYF. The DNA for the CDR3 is TGTGCCTGGAGTCCCCGACACAGGGCTCTGCCAGCACAGGGGGAGACCCAGTACTTC. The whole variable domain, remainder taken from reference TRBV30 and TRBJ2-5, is SQTIHQWPATLVQPVGSPLSLECTVEGTSNPNLYWYRQAAGRGLQLLFYSVGIGQISSEVPQNLSASRPQDRQFILSSKKLLLSDSGFYLCAWSPRHRALPAQGETQYFGPGTRLLVL.

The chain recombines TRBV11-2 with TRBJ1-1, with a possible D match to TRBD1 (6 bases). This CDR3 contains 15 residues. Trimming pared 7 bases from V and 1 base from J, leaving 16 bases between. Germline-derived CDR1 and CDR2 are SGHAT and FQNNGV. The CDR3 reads CASTARTDRNTEAFF. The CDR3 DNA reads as TGTGCCAGCACCGCCCGAACGGACAGGAACACTGAAGCTTTCTTT.

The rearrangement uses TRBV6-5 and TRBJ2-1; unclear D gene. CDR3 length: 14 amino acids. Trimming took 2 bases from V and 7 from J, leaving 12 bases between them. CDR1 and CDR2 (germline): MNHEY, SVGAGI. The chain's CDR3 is CASSYDLGANEQFF. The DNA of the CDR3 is TGTGCCAGCAGTTACGACCTCGGAGCTAATGAGCAGTTCTTC.

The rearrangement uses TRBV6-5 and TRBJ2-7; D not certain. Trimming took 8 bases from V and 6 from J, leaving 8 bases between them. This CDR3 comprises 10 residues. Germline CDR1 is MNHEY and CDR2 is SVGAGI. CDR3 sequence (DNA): TGTGCCAGCGGTATGGCCGAGCAGTACTTC. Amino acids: CASGMAEQYF.

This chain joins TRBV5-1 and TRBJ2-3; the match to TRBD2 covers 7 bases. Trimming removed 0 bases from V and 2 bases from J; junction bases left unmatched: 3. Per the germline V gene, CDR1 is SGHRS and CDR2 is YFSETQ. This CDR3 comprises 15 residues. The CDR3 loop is CASSLAAGVTDTQYF. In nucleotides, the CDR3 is TGCGCCAGCAGCTTGGCCGCGGGAGTCACAGATACGCAGTATTTT.

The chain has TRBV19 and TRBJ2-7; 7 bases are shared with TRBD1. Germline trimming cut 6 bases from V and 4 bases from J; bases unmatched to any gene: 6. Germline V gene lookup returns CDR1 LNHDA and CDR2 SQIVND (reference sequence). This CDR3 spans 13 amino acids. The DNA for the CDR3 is TGTGCCAGTAGCCACGACAGGGAATACGAGCAGTACTTC. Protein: CASSHDREYEQYF.

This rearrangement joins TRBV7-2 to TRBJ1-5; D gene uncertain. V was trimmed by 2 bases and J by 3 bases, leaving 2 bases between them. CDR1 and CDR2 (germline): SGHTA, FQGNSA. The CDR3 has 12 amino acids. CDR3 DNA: TGTGCCAGCAGCTTACCCAATCAGCCCCAGCATTTT. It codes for CASSLPNQPQHF.

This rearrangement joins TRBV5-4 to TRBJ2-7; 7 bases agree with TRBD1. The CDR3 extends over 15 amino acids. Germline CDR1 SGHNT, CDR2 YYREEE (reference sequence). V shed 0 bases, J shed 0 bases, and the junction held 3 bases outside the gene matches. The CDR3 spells CASSLDRGVSYEQYF. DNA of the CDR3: TGTGCCAGCAGCTTGGACAGGGGAGTCTCCTACGAGCAGTACTTC. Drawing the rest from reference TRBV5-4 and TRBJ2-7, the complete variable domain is ETGVTQSPTHLIKTRGQQVTLRCSSQSGHNTVSWYQQALGQGPQFIFQYYREEENGRGNFPPRFSGLQFPNYSSELNVNALELDDSALYLCASSLDRGVSYEQYFGPGTRLTVT.

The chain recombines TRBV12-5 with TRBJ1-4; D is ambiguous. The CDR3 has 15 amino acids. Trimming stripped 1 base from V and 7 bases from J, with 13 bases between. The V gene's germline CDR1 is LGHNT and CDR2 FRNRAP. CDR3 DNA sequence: TGTGCTAGTGGTTTGGGAGAGACGGTCCTTGAAAAACTGTTTTTT. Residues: CASGLGETVLEKLFF.

The CDR3 bases are TGTGCCAGCAGCTTGACGGGTAGTAGCTATGGCTACACCTTC. Its translation is CASSLTGSSYGYTF. The chain recombines TRBV5-4 with TRBJ1-2; D is undetermined. Germline V gene data show CDR1 as SGHNT and CDR2 as YYREEE (reference sequence). This CDR3 has 14 amino acids. The V end was cut by 1 base, the J end by 4 bases, with 11 bases between.